This TCR beta chain was sequenced in a study of early T cells in non-severe SARS-CoV-2 infection. On the study more broadly: Investigators sequenced bulk RNA drawn from unsorted whole blood, and chains remained unpaired. Broader study findings: Private and CD4 specificities were missed by VDJdb matching, which favored anti-spike CD8 responses.

On this clonotype: Its antigen is not identified.

The library protocol tagged individual cDNA molecules with unique molecular identifiers. TCRdb itself ran the 5' RACE reads through MiXCR, one entry per CDR3 protein. The sample carries about 31,000 distinct CDR3 sequences, roughly 7.1% recorded once. The specimen comprised whole blood, sampled at baseline. This TCR came from an adult who was a healthcare worker with PCR-confirmed SARS-CoV-2 infection or an uninfected control (not recorded which).

The CDR3 protein is CASSPPGGRNEQFF. The CDR3 DNA reads as TGTGCCAGCAGCCCCCCGGGAGGCCGGAATGAGCAGTTCTTC. This chain connects TRBV7-2 to TRBJ2-1, with TRBD2 matching over 7 bases. This CDR3 has 14 amino acids. Germline values: CDR1 SGHTA, CDR2 FQGNSA. Trimming took 5 bases from V and 7 from J; bases not matched to a gene: 8.